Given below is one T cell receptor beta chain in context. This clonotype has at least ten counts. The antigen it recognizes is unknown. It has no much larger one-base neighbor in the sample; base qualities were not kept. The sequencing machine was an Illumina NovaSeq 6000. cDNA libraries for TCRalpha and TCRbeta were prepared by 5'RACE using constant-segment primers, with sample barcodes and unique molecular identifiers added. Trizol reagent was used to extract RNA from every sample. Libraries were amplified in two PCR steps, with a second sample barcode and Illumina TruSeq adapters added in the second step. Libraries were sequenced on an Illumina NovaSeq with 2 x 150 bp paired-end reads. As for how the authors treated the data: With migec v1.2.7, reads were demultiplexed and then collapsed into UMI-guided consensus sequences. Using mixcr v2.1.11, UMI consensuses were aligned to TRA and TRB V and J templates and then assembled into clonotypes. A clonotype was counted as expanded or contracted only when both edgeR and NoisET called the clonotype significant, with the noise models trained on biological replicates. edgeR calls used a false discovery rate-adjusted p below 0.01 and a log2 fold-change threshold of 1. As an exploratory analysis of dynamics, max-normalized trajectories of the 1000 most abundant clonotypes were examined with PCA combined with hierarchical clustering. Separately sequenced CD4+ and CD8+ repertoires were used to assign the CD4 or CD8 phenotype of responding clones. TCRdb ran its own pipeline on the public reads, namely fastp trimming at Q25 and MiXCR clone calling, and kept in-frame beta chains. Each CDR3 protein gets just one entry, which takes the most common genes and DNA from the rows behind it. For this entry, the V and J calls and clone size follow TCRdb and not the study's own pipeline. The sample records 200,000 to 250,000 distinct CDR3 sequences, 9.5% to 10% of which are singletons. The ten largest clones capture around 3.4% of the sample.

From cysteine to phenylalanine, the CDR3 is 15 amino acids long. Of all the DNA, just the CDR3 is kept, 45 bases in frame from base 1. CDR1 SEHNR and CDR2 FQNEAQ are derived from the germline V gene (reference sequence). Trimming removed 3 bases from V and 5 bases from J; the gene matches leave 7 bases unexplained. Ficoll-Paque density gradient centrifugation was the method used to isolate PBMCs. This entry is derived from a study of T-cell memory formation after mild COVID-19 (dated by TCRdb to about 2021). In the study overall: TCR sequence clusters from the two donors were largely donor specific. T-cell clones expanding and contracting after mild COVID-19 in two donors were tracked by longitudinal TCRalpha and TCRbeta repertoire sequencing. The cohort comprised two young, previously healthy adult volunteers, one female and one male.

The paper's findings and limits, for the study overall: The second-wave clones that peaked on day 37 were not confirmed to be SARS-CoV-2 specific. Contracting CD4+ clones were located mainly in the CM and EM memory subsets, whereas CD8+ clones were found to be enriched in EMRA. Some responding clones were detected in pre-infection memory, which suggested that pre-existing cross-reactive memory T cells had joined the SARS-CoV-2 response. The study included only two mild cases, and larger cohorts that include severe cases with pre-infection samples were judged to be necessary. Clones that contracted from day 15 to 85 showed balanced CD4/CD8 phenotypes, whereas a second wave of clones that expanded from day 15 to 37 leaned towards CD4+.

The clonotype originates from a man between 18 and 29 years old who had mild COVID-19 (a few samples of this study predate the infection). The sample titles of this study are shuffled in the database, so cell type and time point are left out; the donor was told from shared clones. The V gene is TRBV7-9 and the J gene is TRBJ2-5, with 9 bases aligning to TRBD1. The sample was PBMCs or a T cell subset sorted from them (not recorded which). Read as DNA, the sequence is TGTGCCAGCAGCTTCTCGGGACAGGGAATCGAGACCCAGTACTTC. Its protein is CASSFSGQGIETQYF.